This TCR beta chain was sequenced for a study of T cell clones after liver transplantation. As for the study in general: A pre-transplant mixed lymphocyte reaction with TCRbeta sequencing defined graft-donor-reactive clones followed in post-transplant blood. Without induction therapy, subjects received standard immunosuppression until 12-24 months post-transplant. Study findings and constraints: Rather than being deleted, graft donor-reactive T cells may have moved into the graft.

Thawed unstimulated PBMCs were FACS-sorted by CD3, CD4 and CD8 into two populations. The CDR3 runs 17 residues. Germline loops: CDR1 LGHNA, CDR2 YSLEER. Trimming left V 0 bases short and J 3 bases short, with 17 bases between. A word on this clone: Its antigen is undetermined.

Produced via immunoSEQ multiplex PCR; TCRdb's table is partial and in-frame only. This sample has over 90,000 clones, with 84% found just once. This sequence joins TRBV4-3 and TRBJ1-1; D may be TRBD1 (5 bases). Sequences were derived from CD4+ T cells from blood, sampled around 44 months after liver transplant. This clonotype was obtained from a human patient who received a liver transplant. Some T cells may have come from the graft donor. CDR3 region: CASSQERPGLLHTEAFF. CDR3 sequence (DNA): TGCGCCAGCAGCCAAGAAAGGCCAGGGTTGTTACACACTGAAGCTTTCTTT.